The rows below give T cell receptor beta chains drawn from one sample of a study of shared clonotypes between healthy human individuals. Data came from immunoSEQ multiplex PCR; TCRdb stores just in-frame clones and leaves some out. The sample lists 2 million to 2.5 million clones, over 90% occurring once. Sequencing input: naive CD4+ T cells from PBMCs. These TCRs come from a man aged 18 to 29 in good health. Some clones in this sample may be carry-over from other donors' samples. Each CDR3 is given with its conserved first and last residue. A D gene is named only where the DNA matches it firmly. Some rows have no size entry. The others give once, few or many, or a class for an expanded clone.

CDR3aa: CASSRAPKDGQAEAFF
CDR3nt: TGTGCCAGCAGCCGCGCCCCTAAAGATGGACAGGCTGAAGCTTTCTTT
v_gene: TRBV7-9
j_gene: TRBJ1-1
d_gene: TRBD1
abundance: -

CDR3aa: CASSPRIDEKLFF
CDR3nt: TGTGCCAGCTCACCCCGGATAGACGAAAAACTGTTTTTT
v_gene: TRBV18
j_gene: TRBJ1-4
d_gene: -
abundance: -

CDR3aa: CASRTPDRNTGELFF
CDR3nt: TGTGCCAGCAGGACCCCTGACAGGAACACCGGGGAGCTGTTTTTT
v_gene: TRBV28
j_gene: TRBJ2-2
d_gene: -
abundance: -

CDR3aa: CASSLGLSYEQYF
CDR3nt: TGTGCCAGCAGTTTGGGCCTATCCTACGAGCAGTACTTC
v_gene: TRBV28
j_gene: TRBJ2-7
d_gene: -
abundance: -

CDR3aa: CSAEGANEAFF
CDR3nt: TGCAGTGCCGAGGGGGCAAATGAAGCTTTCTTT
v_gene: TRBV20-1
j_gene: TRBJ1-1
d_gene: TRBD1
abundance: few

CDR3aa: CASSVGNYEQYF
CDR3nt: TGTGCCAGCAGTGTAGGAAACTACGAGCAGTACTTC
v_gene: TRBV6-1
j_gene: TRBJ2-7
d_gene: -
abundance: once

CDR3aa: CAISVMDSNNEQFF
CDR3nt: TGTGCCATCAGTGTGATGGACTCGAACAATGAGCAGTTCTTC
v_gene: TRBV10-3
j_gene: TRBJ2-1
d_gene: -
abundance: -

CDR3aa: CASSYWDRTYEQYF
CDR3nt: TGTGCCAGCAGTTACTGGGACAGGACCTACGAGCAGTACTTC
v_gene: TRBV6-5
j_gene: TRBJ2-7
d_gene: TRBD1
abundance: -

CDR3aa: CASSLFDSYTGELFF
CDR3nt: TGTGCCAGCAGTTTATTCGACAGCTACACCGGGGAGCTGTTTTTT
v_gene: TRBV27
j_gene: TRBJ2-2
d_gene: -
abundance: -

CDR3aa: CASSPAGTARGYTF
CDR3nt: TGTGCCAGCAGCCCCGCTGGGACAGCTCGTGGCTACACCTTC
v_gene: TRBV7-3
j_gene: TRBJ1-2
d_gene: TRBD1
abundance: -

CDR3aa: CASSWGRLASYEQYF
CDR3nt: TGTGCCAGCAGCTGGGGGAGACTAGCCTCCTACGAGCAGTACTTC
v_gene: TRBV5-6
j_gene: TRBJ2-7
d_gene: TRBD2
abundance: -